The T cell receptor (beta chain) under discussion was sequenced for a study of shared clonotypes between healthy human individuals. Study results and caveats: Naive subsets typically showed greater estimated richness than memory subsets. Sequencing of the sorted subsets was shown by rarefaction to be incomplete despite large depth.

Donors were healthy HIV-negative adults without recent acute infections or vaccinations. It was into CD45RA+ naive and CD45RA-negative memory subsets that the CD4+ cells were split. A note on this clone: Its matching antigen is unknown.

Measured with immunoSEQ multiplex PCR; TCRdb has only the in-frame clones, and not every one. The sample gives over 2 million clones, just under 95% of which show up once; around 0.4% is in the top ten. The CDR3 spans 15 residues. The junction had 2 bases not matched to a gene; V was cut back by 2 bases and J by 7 bases. CDR1 is MDHEN and CDR2 is SYDVKM in the germline V gene. This sequence originates from a young man in good health. Some clones in this sample may be carry-over from other donors' samples. The chain joins TRBV28 to TRBJ2-1, with 13 bases fitting TRBD2. The sequenced sample consisted of naive CD4+ T cells from PBMCs. The subset was: CD45RA+ positively selected. CDR3 sequence: CASSLELAGGNEQFF. CDR3 coding DNA: TGTGCCAGCAGTTTAGAACTAGCGGGAGGGAATGAGCAGTTCTTC.